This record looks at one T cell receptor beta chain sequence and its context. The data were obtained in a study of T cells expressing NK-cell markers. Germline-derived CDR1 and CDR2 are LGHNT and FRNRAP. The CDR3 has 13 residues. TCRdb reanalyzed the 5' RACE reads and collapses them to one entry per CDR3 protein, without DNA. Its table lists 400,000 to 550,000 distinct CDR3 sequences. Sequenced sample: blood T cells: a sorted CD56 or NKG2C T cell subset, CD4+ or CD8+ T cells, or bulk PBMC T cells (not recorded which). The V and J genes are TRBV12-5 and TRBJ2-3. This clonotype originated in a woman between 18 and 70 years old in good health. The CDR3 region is CASANPAADTQYF.